These T cell receptor beta chains were read from a single sample in a study of neurological immune-mediated disorders. TCRdb reanalysed the 5' RACE reads using MiXCR and keeps one entry per CDR3 protein. Altogether 80,000 to 100,000 distinct CDR3 sequences are present, approximately 4% being singletons, with the ten largest covering about 3%. What was sequenced was PBMCs. The source of these receptors is a woman in her fifties or sixties with multiple sclerosis. The CDR3 runs from the conserved cysteine through the conserved F or W. The order of the fields is V gene, J gene, D gene, clone size, CDR3 DNA, CDR3 protein. The D gene is left open where the match is weak. Size is stated for part of the rows, as once, few or many counts, or as a class when the clone is expanded.

v_gene: TRBV12-3/TRBV12-4; j_gene: TRBJ2-4; d_gene: -; abundance: many; CDR3nt: TGTGCCAGCAGTTCACCCAAGAGGCAGGGAAACATTCAGTACTTC; CDR3aa: CASSSPKRQGNIQYF
v_gene: TRBV7-2; j_gene: TRBJ2-7; d_gene: -; abundance: many; CDR3nt: TGTGCCAGCAGCTTAGCGGGGTTTTACGAGCAGTACTTC; CDR3aa: CASSLAGFYEQYF
v_gene: TRBV6-6; j_gene: TRBJ1-2; d_gene: -; abundance: many; CDR3nt: TGTGCCAGCAGTTACGGAGACAACTATGGCTACACCTTC; CDR3aa: CASSYGDNYGYTF
v_gene: TRBV5-1; j_gene: TRBJ2-3; d_gene: TRBD2; abundance: many; CDR3nt: TGCGCCAGCCGCGGGGGTTCCGGAGATACGCAGTATTTT; CDR3aa: CASRGGSGDTQYF
v_gene: TRBV20-1; j_gene: TRBJ1-2; d_gene: TRBD1; abundance: -; CDR3nt: TGCAGTGCCGCAAGCAGGGGGGAGGCTAACTATGGCTACACCTTC; CDR3aa: CSAASRGEANYGYTF
v_gene: TRBV9; j_gene: TRBJ2-2; d_gene: TRBD1; abundance: many; CDR3nt: TGTGCCAGCAGGACCGGGACAGCGATTAACACCGGGGAGCTGTTTTTT; CDR3aa: CASRTGTAINTGELFF
v_gene: TRBV20-1; j_gene: TRBJ1-1; d_gene: -; abundance: many; CDR3nt: TGCAGTGCTAGAGATCAGGACAGCTACACTGAAGCTTTCTTT; CDR3aa: CSARDQDSYTEAFF
v_gene: TRBV5-1; j_gene: TRBJ2-5; d_gene: TRBD1; abundance: many; CDR3nt: TGCGCCAGCAGCTCGGGGACAGGGCAAGAGACCCAGTACTTC; CDR3aa: CASSSGTGQETQYF
v_gene: TRBV3-1; j_gene: TRBJ2-1; d_gene: TRBD1; abundance: many; CDR3nt: TGTGCCAGCAGCCAGAGGGACAGGTTTGGCAATGAGCAGTTCTTC; CDR3aa: CASSQRDRFGNEQFF
v_gene: TRBV6-1; j_gene: TRBJ1-5; d_gene: -; abundance: -; CDR3nt: TGTGCCAGCAGCCCCAGGGTGAATAGCAATCAGCCCCAGCATTTT; CDR3aa: CASSPRVNSNQPQHF
v_gene: TRBV5-1; j_gene: TRBJ1-6; d_gene: -; abundance: many; CDR3nt: TGCGCCAGCAGCTTCCTCCCGGCGGGTTCACCCCTCCACTTT; CDR3aa: CASSFLPAGSPLHF
v_gene: TRBV5-1; j_gene: TRBJ1-1; d_gene: -; abundance: many; CDR3nt: TGCGCCAGCAGCCGGGGGGACACCTTGAACACTGAAGCTTTCTTT; CDR3aa: CASSRGDTLNTEAFF
v_gene: TRBV4-2; j_gene: TRBJ2-1; d_gene: TRBD2; abundance: many; CDR3nt: TGTGCCAGCAGCCGTAACCCAGGGACTAGCCCTTACAATGAGCAGTTCTTC; CDR3aa: CASSRNPGTSPYNEQFF
v_gene: TRBV3-1; j_gene: TRBJ2-7; d_gene: TRBD1; abundance: many; CDR3nt: TGTGCCATAGGGACAGGGCAGGGGGAGCAGTACTTC; CDR3aa: CAIGTGQGEQYF
v_gene: TRBV4-1; j_gene: TRBJ2-2; d_gene: TRBD2; abundance: few; CDR3nt: TGCGCCAGCAGCCAAGTACTAGCGGGGATGAACACCGTGGAGCTGTTTTTT; CDR3aa: CASSQVLAGMNTVELFF
v_gene: TRBV20-1; j_gene: TRBJ2-5; d_gene: TRBD2; abundance: many; CDR3nt: TGCAGTGCTAATTCTATAGCGGGCGTCCAAGAGACCCAGTACTTC; CDR3aa: CSANSIAGVQETQYF
v_gene: TRBV5-1; j_gene: TRBJ1-5; d_gene: -; abundance: -; CDR3nt: TGCGCCAGCAGCCTCACCGGGGGCCGCAATAAGACCCAGAATTTT; CDR3aa: CASSLTGGRNKTQNF
v_gene: TRBV21-1; j_gene: TRBJ1-1; d_gene: -; abundance: many; CDR3nt: TGTGCCAGCAGTACAGGACAGGGGAACACTGAAGCTTTCTTT; CDR3aa: CASSTGQGNTEAFF
v_gene: TRBV20-1; j_gene: TRBJ2-3; d_gene: -; abundance: -; CDR3nt: TGCAGTGCTAGAGTTACCCTCGGAAGGGGTACGCAGTATTTT; CDR3aa: CSARVTLGRGTQYF
v_gene: TRBV5-1; j_gene: TRBJ1-2; d_gene: -; abundance: many; CDR3nt: TGCGCCAGCAGCATGGACCCACCCCATGGCTACACCTTC; CDR3aa: CASSMDPPHGYTF
v_gene: TRBV29-1; j_gene: TRBJ1-3; d_gene: -; abundance: many; CDR3nt: TGCAGCGTTGCCCTAGACAGCTCTGGAAACACCATATATTTT; CDR3aa: CSVALDSSGNTIYF
v_gene: TRBV10-2; j_gene: TRBJ2-1; d_gene: -; abundance: many; CDR3nt: TGCGCCAGCAGCAAACAGGGCGCCTACAATGAGCAGTTCTTC; CDR3aa: CASSKQGAYNEQFF
v_gene: TRBV5-1; j_gene: TRBJ2-5; d_gene: -; abundance: many; CDR3nt: TGCGCCAGCAGCTTGACGGCGGATCCCGAGACCCAGTACTTC; CDR3aa: CASSLTADPETQYF
v_gene: TRBV6-2/TRBV6-3; j_gene: TRBJ1-2; d_gene: -; abundance: many; CDR3nt: TGTGCCAGCTCCGCTCAGGTTTACTATGGCTACACCTTC; CDR3aa: CASSAQVYYGYTF
v_gene: TRBV15; j_gene: TRBJ2-7; d_gene: TRBD2; abundance: many; CDR3nt: TGTGCCACCAGCAATATGCGGGAGACTAGAGAGCAGTACTTC; CDR3aa: CATSNMRETREQYF
v_gene: TRBV4-3; j_gene: TRBJ2-1; d_gene: -; abundance: many; CDR3nt: TGCGCCAGCAGCCAAGGGCGACTCCGCAACTACAATGAGCAGTTCTTC; CDR3aa: CASSQGRLRNYNEQFF
v_gene: TRBV20-1; j_gene: TRBJ2-7; d_gene: -; abundance: many; CDR3nt: TGCAGTGCTAGATTTGTCCAGGGGTCCTACGAGCAGTACTTC; CDR3aa: CSARFVQGSYEQYF
v_gene: TRBV5-1; j_gene: TRBJ2-5; d_gene: -; abundance: many; CDR3nt: TGCGCCAGCACCGGGGGTGGGGAGACCCAGTACTTC; CDR3aa: CASTGGGETQYF
v_gene: TRBV6-2/TRBV6-3; j_gene: TRBJ1-2; d_gene: TRBD1; abundance: many; CDR3nt: TGTGCCAGCAGTTACACCGCGTGGACAGGCGGAAAGGGCGTTGGCTACACCTTC; CDR3aa: CASSYTAWTGGKGVGYTF
v_gene: TRBV12-3/TRBV12-4; j_gene: TRBJ1-5; d_gene: -; abundance: many; CDR3nt: TGTGCCAGCAGCCCACCTTGGGGCAATCAGCCCCAGCATTTT; CDR3aa: CASSPPWGNQPQHF
v_gene: TRBV20-1; j_gene: TRBJ2-7; d_gene: -; abundance: many; CDR3nt: TGCAGTGCTAGTGGGCAGGGTCGTTTCTACGAGCAGTACTTC; CDR3aa: CSASGQGRFYEQYF
v_gene: TRBV4-2; j_gene: TRBJ1-1; d_gene: -; abundance: -; CDR3nt: TGTGCCAGCAGCCCCTTATTGGAGTGGGACACTGAAGCTTTCTTT; CDR3aa: CASSPLLEWDTEAFF
v_gene: TRBV7-2; j_gene: TRBJ2-2; d_gene: TRBD2; abundance: many; CDR3nt: TGTGCCAGCAGCCACGCCCGGCTAGCGGGGACCGGGGAGCTGTTTTTT; CDR3aa: CASSHARLAGTGELFF
v_gene: TRBV5-1; j_gene: TRBJ2-1; d_gene: -; abundance: many; CDR3nt: TGCGCCAGCAGCTGGCGGGTGGTGTTCGATGAGCAGTTCTTC; CDR3aa: CASSWRVVFDEQFF
v_gene: TRBV28; j_gene: TRBJ2-7; d_gene: -; abundance: many; CDR3nt: TGTGCCAGCCGGTCGGGAGCACTTGAGCAGTACTTC; CDR3aa: CASRSGALEQYF
v_gene: TRBV12-3/TRBV12-4; j_gene: TRBJ1-5; d_gene: -; abundance: many; CDR3nt: TGTGCCAGCAGCAAGCCGCCGTTAAGGGGTCAGCCCCAGCATTTT; CDR3aa: CASSKPPLRGQPQHF
v_gene: TRBV7-2; j_gene: TRBJ2-3; d_gene: -; abundance: many; CDR3nt: TGTGCCAGCAGGAGCGGCGGCAGCGGCACAGATACGCAGTATTTT; CDR3aa: CASRSGGSGTDTQYF
v_gene: TRBV4-1; j_gene: TRBJ1-2; d_gene: -; abundance: many; CDR3nt: TGCGCCAGCAGCCAAGTGGGCAATAACTATGGCTACACCTTC; CDR3aa: CASSQVGNNYGYTF
v_gene: TRBV5-6; j_gene: TRBJ1-5; d_gene: -; abundance: many; CDR3nt: TGTGCCAGCAGCTTGGGAATCAGCAATCAGCCCCAGCATTTT; CDR3aa: CASSLGISNQPQHF
v_gene: TRBV12-3/TRBV12-4; j_gene: TRBJ2-2; d_gene: -; abundance: many; CDR3nt: TGTGCCAGCGAACAAGGGCCGGAGCTGTTTTTT; CDR3aa: CASEQGPELFF
v_gene: TRBV5-6; j_gene: TRBJ2-7; d_gene: -; abundance: many; CDR3nt: TGTGCCAGCAGTCATAGTTTGTACGAGCAGTACTTC; CDR3aa: CASSHSLYEQYF
v_gene: TRBV6-2/TRBV6-3; j_gene: TRBJ2-3; d_gene: -; abundance: many; CDR3nt: TGTGCCAGCCTTAGCGTGTTAGATACGCAGTATTTT; CDR3aa: CASLSVLDTQYF
v_gene: TRBV5-1; j_gene: TRBJ2-7; d_gene: TRBD2; abundance: many; CDR3nt: TGCGCCAGCAGCTTGGAGCTAGCGGGGGCGAGCTCCTACGAGCAGTACTTC; CDR3aa: CASSLELAGASSYEQYF
v_gene: TRBV5-6; j_gene: TRBJ2-7; d_gene: -; abundance: many; CDR3nt: TGTGCCAGCAGCTTGGGGGGTACAGGCGAGCAGTACTTC; CDR3aa: CASSLGGTGEQYF
v_gene: TRBV12-3/TRBV12-4; j_gene: TRBJ2-6; d_gene: TRBD1; abundance: many; CDR3nt: TGTGCCAGCAGTCCGGGACAGGGGTTCTCTGGGGCCAACGTCCTGACTTTC; CDR3aa: CASSPGQGFSGANVLTF
v_gene: TRBV5-1; j_gene: TRBJ2-2; d_gene: -; abundance: many; CDR3nt: TGCGCCAGCAGCAAGGAACTAGCAATGTCTGGGACCGGGGAGCTGTTTTTT; CDR3aa: CASSKELAMSGTGELFF
v_gene: TRBV12-3/TRBV12-4; j_gene: TRBJ1-2; d_gene: -; abundance: many; CDR3nt: TGTGCCACCTTAGAAACTCCCGGGACGCCTAACTATGGCTACACCTTC; CDR3aa: CATLETPGTPNYGYTF
v_gene: TRBV5-6; j_gene: TRBJ1-5; d_gene: -; abundance: -; CDR3nt: TGTGCCAGCAGCTTGGGGGGGAGGGATCAGCCCCAGCATTTT; CDR3aa: CASSLGGRDQPQHF
v_gene: TRBV28; j_gene: TRBJ1-5; d_gene: -; abundance: many; CDR3nt: TGTGCCAGCAGTTTGAGACAGAATAGCAATCAGCCCCAGCATTTT; CDR3aa: CASSLRQNSNQPQHF
v_gene: TRBV15; j_gene: TRBJ1-4; d_gene: -; abundance: many; CDR3nt: TGTGCCACCAGCAGGAGTGCAGGAGGTGTTGAAAAACTGTTTTTT; CDR3aa: CATSRSAGGVEKLFF
v_gene: TRBV6-1; j_gene: TRBJ2-1; d_gene: -; abundance: few; CDR3nt: TGTGCCAGCAGTGAAGGGTTTCCCAATGAGCAGTTCTTC; CDR3aa: CASSEGFPNEQFF